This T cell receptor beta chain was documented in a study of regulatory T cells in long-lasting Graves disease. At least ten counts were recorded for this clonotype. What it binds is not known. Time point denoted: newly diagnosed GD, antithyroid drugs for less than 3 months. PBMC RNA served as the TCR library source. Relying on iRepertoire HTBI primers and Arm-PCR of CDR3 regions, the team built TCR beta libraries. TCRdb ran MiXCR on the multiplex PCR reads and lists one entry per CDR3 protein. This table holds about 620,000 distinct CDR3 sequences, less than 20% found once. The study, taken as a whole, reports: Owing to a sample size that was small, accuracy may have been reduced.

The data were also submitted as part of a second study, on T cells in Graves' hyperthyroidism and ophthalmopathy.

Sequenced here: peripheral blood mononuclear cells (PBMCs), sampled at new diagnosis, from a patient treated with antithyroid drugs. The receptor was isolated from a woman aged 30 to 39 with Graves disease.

The CDR3: CASRQGPAYEQYF. For the CDR3, the DNA is TGTGCCAGCAGGCAGGGTCCCGCCTACGAGCAGTACTTC. The V call is TRBV28, the J call TRBJ2-7; D may be TRBD1 (5 bases). This CDR3 is built from 13 residues. Trimming took off 6 bases at V and 2 bases at J, with 11 bases between the two ends. Germline CDR1 MDHEN, CDR2 SYDVKM.